Listed below are T cell receptor beta chains from one sample, sequenced in a study of CD8 T cells in Susac syndrome. TCRdb itself ran the immunoSEQ multiplex PCR reads through MiXCR, one entry per CDR3 protein. This sample has hundreds of thousands of distinct CDR3 sequences, with over 85% found just once. Sequencing used CD4+ T cells from PBMCs. These receptors came from a human donor with multiple sclerosis. The conserved cysteine and the conserved F or W are not part of the CDR3 here. D genes are given only for firm matches. Part of the rows lack a size; the others show once, few, many or a class for expanded clones.

d_gene: -; abundance: once; j_gene: TRBJ1-6; v_gene: TRBV6-4; CDR3aa: ASGDTYSPLH
d_gene: -; abundance: -; j_gene: TRBJ2-3; v_gene: TRBV20-1; CDR3aa: SSPLSRTDTQY
d_gene: -; abundance: -; j_gene: TRBJ2-5; v_gene: TRBV4-1; CDR3aa: ASSRENWETQY
d_gene: TRBD2; abundance: -; j_gene: TRBJ2-5; v_gene: TRBV3-1; CDR3aa: ASSHVLAGGEETQY
d_gene: TRBD2; abundance: -; j_gene: TRBJ2-1; v_gene: TRBV3-1; CDR3aa: ASSQGTTSEQF
d_gene: TRBD2; abundance: -; j_gene: TRBJ2-3; v_gene: TRBV30; CDR3aa: AWSVPSGGVVGVDTQY
d_gene: TRBD2; abundance: -; j_gene: TRBJ2-1; v_gene: TRBV6-1; CDR3aa: ASSAGGVPAGGRNEQF
d_gene: -; abundance: -; j_gene: TRBJ2-3; v_gene: TRBV12-3/TRBV12-4; CDR3aa: ASKGSGDTQY
d_gene: TRBD1; abundance: -; j_gene: TRBJ1-1; v_gene: TRBV27; CDR3aa: ASSPSTGGITEAF
d_gene: TRBD1; abundance: few; j_gene: TRBJ1-2; v_gene: TRBV19; CDR3aa: ASSIQGAGGGYT
d_gene: TRBD2; abundance: -; j_gene: TRBJ2-1; v_gene: TRBV3-1; CDR3aa: ASRATSGTYNEQF
d_gene: -; abundance: -; j_gene: TRBJ1-5; v_gene: TRBV24-1; CDR3aa: ATSDVSGGGLHDYQPQH
d_gene: TRBD1; abundance: -; j_gene: TRBJ2-3; v_gene: TRBV7-6; CDR3aa: ASSRRDRGVDTQY
d_gene: -; abundance: -; j_gene: TRBJ2-5; v_gene: TRBV19; CDR3aa: ASSPRRVASSGETQY
d_gene: TRBD1; abundance: -; j_gene: TRBJ1-4; v_gene: TRBV20-1; CDR3aa: SATGTGLEKLF
d_gene: TRBD1; abundance: -; j_gene: TRBJ1-2; v_gene: TRBV28; CDR3aa: ASREQGSAAGYT
d_gene: -; abundance: -; j_gene: TRBJ2-2; v_gene: TRBV6-1; CDR3aa: ASNQGQGLPNTGELF
d_gene: -; abundance: -; j_gene: TRBJ2-3; v_gene: TRBV12-5; CDR3aa: ASGLATRATSTDTQY
d_gene: -; abundance: -; j_gene: TRBJ2-5; v_gene: TRBV10-3; CDR3aa: AISDGSQETQY
d_gene: TRBD2; abundance: -; j_gene: TRBJ2-5; v_gene: TRBV5-4; CDR3aa: ASSRTSGGEETQY
d_gene: -; abundance: -; j_gene: TRBJ2-7; v_gene: TRBV3-1; CDR3aa: ASSQGLGSYEQY
d_gene: -; abundance: -; j_gene: TRBJ2-1; v_gene: TRBV7-8; CDR3aa: ASSSTRGAYNEQF
d_gene: -; abundance: -; j_gene: TRBJ2-2; v_gene: TRBV19; CDR3aa: ASRILLGTGELF
d_gene: TRBD1; abundance: -; j_gene: TRBJ2-1; v_gene: TRBV7-2; CDR3aa: ASSGTGVYNEQF
d_gene: -; abundance: -; j_gene: TRBJ1-2; v_gene: TRBV5-1; CDR3aa: ASSLVGGEDYGYT
d_gene: TRBD1; abundance: -; j_gene: TRBJ1-5; v_gene: TRBV18; CDR3aa: ASSPLHRGDQPQH
d_gene: TRBD1; abundance: -; j_gene: TRBJ1-2; v_gene: TRBV7-9; CDR3aa: ASSERTGDYGYT
d_gene: -; abundance: -; j_gene: TRBJ2-2; v_gene: TRBV21-1; CDR3aa: ASSMRRCPNTGELF
d_gene: TRBD1; abundance: -; j_gene: TRBJ1-4; v_gene: TRBV20-1; CDR3aa: SAAGQGGEKLF
d_gene: -; abundance: -; j_gene: TRBJ2-4; v_gene: TRBV10-3; CDR3aa: AISQPGEAKNIQY
d_gene: -; abundance: -; j_gene: TRBJ2-5; v_gene: TRBV11-2; CDR3aa: ASSLDEAARGTQY
d_gene: -; abundance: -; j_gene: TRBJ2-7; v_gene: TRBV29-1; CDR3aa: SVETGSGAFYEQY
d_gene: -; abundance: -; j_gene: TRBJ2-2; v_gene: TRBV20-1; CDR3aa: SARDLWEGEATGELF
d_gene: -; abundance: -; j_gene: TRBJ1-1; v_gene: TRBV5-1; CDR3aa: ASSYGHQNTEAF
d_gene: -; abundance: -; j_gene: TRBJ1-5; v_gene: TRBV10-3; CDR3aa: AISESGRNSNQPQH
d_gene: -; abundance: -; j_gene: TRBJ2-7; v_gene: TRBV5-6; CDR3aa: ASSLALDPQYEQY
d_gene: TRBD1; abundance: -; j_gene: TRBJ1-1; v_gene: TRBV29-1; CDR3aa: SSGQGSDTEAF
d_gene: -; abundance: -; j_gene: TRBJ2-5; v_gene: TRBV3-1; CDR3aa: ASSHWGPQETQY
d_gene: -; abundance: -; j_gene: TRBJ2-4; v_gene: TRBV2; CDR3aa: ASSEMVGPRNIQY
d_gene: -; abundance: -; j_gene: TRBJ2-3; v_gene: TRBV7-2; CDR3aa: ASSIQGGSFADTQY
d_gene: TRBD2; abundance: -; j_gene: TRBJ2-1; v_gene: TRBV20-1; CDR3aa: SARAAASGAYNEQF
d_gene: TRBD1; abundance: -; j_gene: TRBJ2-2; v_gene: TRBV14; CDR3aa: ASSRTGGYTGELF
d_gene: -; abundance: -; j_gene: TRBJ1-2; v_gene: TRBV29-1; CDR3aa: SVEDQTSRSGYT
d_gene: -; abundance: -; j_gene: TRBJ2-2; v_gene: TRBV24-1; CDR3aa: ATSDLHSAYTGELF
d_gene: -; abundance: -; j_gene: TRBJ1-2; v_gene: TRBV5-4; CDR3aa: ASSLAPRGGRDGYT
d_gene: -; abundance: -; j_gene: TRBJ2-6; v_gene: TRBV10-3; CDR3aa: AISESISGANVLT
d_gene: -; abundance: -; j_gene: TRBJ2-7; v_gene: TRBV15; CDR3aa: ATSRGTTYEQY
d_gene: -; abundance: -; j_gene: TRBJ2-7; v_gene: TRBV12-3/TRBV12-4; CDR3aa: ASRDNSGGNYEQY
d_gene: -; abundance: -; j_gene: TRBJ2-3; v_gene: TRBV24-1; CDR3aa: ATTLIMGMERPDTQY